The 3 T cell receptor beta chains below all came from one sample that was sequenced in a study of OX40 agonist ivuxolimab in advanced cancers. Produced via immunoSEQ multiplex PCR; TCRdb's table is partial and in-frame only. Of about 24,000 clones in the sample, 80% to 85% were seen once. The starting material was CD4+ or CD8+ T cells sorted from blood, obtained in a trial of the OX40 agonist ivuxolimab. All receptors come from an adult with an advanced solid tumor such as melanoma, head and neck, liver or kidney cancer.

This sequence joins TRBV5-1 and TRBJ1-2; D might be TRBD1 (6 bases). Between the trimmed V and J ends, which lost 3 bases and 2 bases, there was a span of 11 bases. Germline assignment: CDR1 SGHRS and CDR2 YFSETQ. This CDR3 contains 14 residues. CDR3 nucleotide sequence: TGCGCCAGCAGCTCGCAGACAGGAAACTATGGCTACACCTTC. It translates to CASSSQTGNYGYTF.

This sequence joins TRBV7-3 and TRBJ2-3; D unresolved. Germline V gene data show CDR1 as SGHTA and CDR2 as FQGTGA. This CDR3 spans 13 amino acids. V lost 5 bases, J lost 6 bases, and 12 bases lay in between. DNA for the CDR3: TGTGCCAGCAGCCGACAATCTCGGGATACGCAGTATTTT. It codes for CASSRQSRDTQYF.

J is TRBJ2-2 and V is TRBV19; the D is unclear. Trimming removed 5 bases at V and 5 bases at J, with 6 bases between. Germline V CDR1 and CDR2: LNHDA, SQIVND (reference sequence). This CDR3 region has 12 residues. The CDR3 DNA reads as TGTGCCAGTAGTCGTCGGACCGGGGAGCTGTTTTTT. This codes for CASSRRTGELFF.